The rows below give T cell receptor beta chains drawn from one sample of a study of CD8+CD57+ T cells in acquired aplastic anemia. One entry per CDR3 protein, called by TCRdb with MiXCR from the reads. Of 190,000 or so distinct CDR3 sequences listed, approximately 48% are singletons. The sequencing sample was made of sorted CD4+, CD8+, or CD8+CD57+ T cells (not recorded which) from PBMCs. The receptor source for this set is a human donor with aplastic anemia. CDR3s include the opening cysteine and the closing phenylalanine or tryptophan. The order of the fields is J gene, V gene, D gene, clone size, CDR3 protein, CDR3 DNA. The D gene is left open where the match is weak. Only some rows state a clone size, as once, few, many or a class for expanded clones.

>TRBJ2-3|TRBV5-1|NA|many
CASSLGTAWETDTQYF
TGCGCCAGCAGCTTGGGGACAGCGTGGGAAACAGATACGCAGTATTTT
>TRBJ2-5|TRBV9|TRBD2|NA
CASSAWTSGVQETQYF
TGTGCCAGCAGCGCTTGGACTAGCGGGGTACAAGAGACCCAGTACTTC
>TRBJ1-2|TRBV20-1|TRBD1|NA
CSARMGQGHGYTF
TGCAGTGCTAGGATGGGACAGGGACATGGCTACACCTTC
>TRBJ1-2|TRBV6-2/TRBV6-3|NA|many
CASSYGSTEYGYTF
TGTGCCAGCAGTTACGGGTCCACCGAATATGGCTACACCTTC
>TRBJ1-6|TRBV27|TRBD1|many
CASSHRGGSPLHF
TGTGCCAGCAGTCACAGGGGGGGTTCACCCCTCCACTTT
>TRBJ1-2|TRBV7-2|NA|many
CASSLPRDSPNYTF
TGTGCCAGCAGCTTACCGAGGGATAGCCCGAACTACACCTTC
>TRBJ2-2|TRBV5-6|TRBD2|many
CASSSATSGWTGELFF
TGTGCCAGCAGCTCGGCCACTAGCGGTTGGACCGGGGAGCTGTTTTTT
>TRBJ2-3|TRBV5-4|TRBD2|many
CATMKRERDTQYF
TGTGCCACAATGAAGCGGGAGAGAGATACGCAGTATTTT
>TRBJ1-2|TRBV19|TRBD1|many
CASSLGRGYGYTF
TGTGCCAGTAGTTTAGGCAGGGGGTATGGCTACACCTTC
>TRBJ1-1|TRBV10-3|NA|few
CAISGGSGGIAEAFF
TGTGCCATCAGTGGGGGGAGTGGCGGTATCGCTGAAGCTTTCTTT
>TRBJ1-5|TRBV19|TRBD1|once
CASSTEQGWGKNSNQPQHF
TGTGCCAGTAGTACCGAACAGGGGTGGGGGAAAAATAGCAATCAGCCCCAGCATTTT